The 21 T cell receptor beta chains below all came from one sample that was sequenced in a study of T-cell reconstitution after alpha-beta-depleted transplantation in children. Unique molecular identifiers were incorporated into the prepared TCRbeta library. TCRdb processed the PCR reads anew with MiXCR; each CDR3 protein has one entry. The sample has 480,000 or so distinct CDR3 sequences; under 12% are singletons. This sample comprised PBMCs, obtained before TCRalphabeta/CD19-depleted stem cell transplant. The receptors originated from a child aged 2 to 10 with inherited bone marrow failure, due to receive a stem cell transplant.

This clonotype was seen a few times. This chain uses TRBV7-2 with TRBJ2-4; no clear D gene. The germline V gene encodes CDR1 SGHTA and CDR2 FQGNSA. V lost 5 bases and J lost 4, with 12 bases in between. The CDR3 loop spans 14 amino acids. The CDR3 protein is CASSPDIIKNIQYF. The CDR3 region has the DNA TGTGCCAGCAGCCCCGACATTATAAAAAACATTCAGTACTTC.

The table lists this clonotype with many counts. This chain uses TRBV12-3 or TRBV12-4 with TRBJ2-7; 10 bases are a match to TRBD1. The CDR3 contains 15 residues. Germline trimming cut 5 bases from V and 6 bases from J; bases unmatched to any gene: 10. CDR3 nucleotide sequence: TGTGCCAGCAGTCTCCGACAGGGACAGGGGACCGAGCAGTACTTC. Protein: CASSLRQGQGTEQYF.

Concerning this clonotype itself: This may be a read error: a much more frequent sequence differs by one nucleotide. The chain is built from TRBV7-2 and TRBJ2-2; 10 nucleotides line up with TRBD2. The J segment lost 4 bases and the V segment lost 6 bases, leaving 8 bases of the junction unmatched. The CDR3 covers 16 residues. Germline lookup yields CDR1 SGHTA and CDR2 FQGNSA. The chain's CDR3 is CASRTGTSESTGELFF. The DNA of the CDR3 is TGTGCCAGCAGAACCGGGACTAGCGAGAGCACCGGGGAGCTGTTTTTT.

The table lists this clonotype with many counts. The chain has TRBV12-3 or TRBV12-4 and TRBJ2-1; TRBD1 matches 7 bases. The trim removed 5 bases at V and 9 bases at J, leaving 7 bases unmatched. There are 13 residues in the CDR3. The CDR3 reads CASSAGGTGEQFF. In DNA, the CDR3 is TGTGCCAGCAGTGCAGGGGGTACGGGTGAGCAGTTCTTC.

To note about this clonotype: Just one base apart from a much larger clone, this may be a read error. This chain connects TRBV5-5 to TRBJ2-7; D gene uncertain. The CDR3 runs 14 residues. With 3 bases removed from V and 3 bases from J, the gap between germline ends came to 13 bases. Germline-derived CDR1 and CDR2 are SGHKS and YYEKEE (reference sequence). CDR3 nucleotide sequence: TGTGCCAGCAGCTCTAGATGGTGCGACTACGAGCAGTACTTC. It yields the protein CASSSRWCDYEQYF.

The sample holds many counts of this clonotype. This chain joins TRBV28 and TRBJ2-1; D ambiguous. The CDR3 extends over 13 amino acids. The germline CDR1 and CDR2 sequences are MDHEN and SYDVKM. The V and J ends lost 5 bases and 2 bases respectively, with 7 bases between them. As DNA, the CDR3 is TGTGCCAGCAGTCCCCGCCCCTACAATGAGCAGTTCTTC. This sequence encodes CASSPRPYNEQFF.

This clonotype showed up just a few times. The V gene is TRBV12-3 or TRBV12-4, the J gene TRBJ2-5, with D maybe TRBD2 (5 bases). There are 15 residues in the CDR3. V was trimmed by 5 bases and J by 7 bases, leaving 20 bases between them. The CDR3 loop reads CASSPSKLEGGTQYF. The CDR3 DNA reads TGTGCCAGCAGTCCATCGAAACTAGAGGGCGGGACCCAGTACTTC.

Many counts were recorded for this clonotype. This rearrangement joins TRBV5-1 to TRBJ2-1; 11 bases line up with TRBD2. The germline gives CDR1 SGHRS, CDR2 YFSETQ. This CDR3 spans 16 amino acids. The V gene end was trimmed by 4 bases and the J gene end by 5 bases; junction bases not matched to a gene: 8. The DNA of the CDR3 is TGCGCCAGCAGCCCGCGACTAGCGGGATCCGACAATGAGCAGTTCTTC. It yields the protein CASSPRLAGSDNEQFF.

This clonotype was detected ten times or more. This chain links TRBV27 with TRBJ2-6; TRBD1 aligns across 7 bases. The CDR3 spans 16 residues. The germline V gene encodes CDR1 MNHEY and CDR2 SMNVEV (reference sequence). The V and J ends lost 5 bases and 1 base, in that order; junction bases with no gene match: 5. CDR3 residues: CASSTGEISGANVLTF. For the CDR3, the DNA is TGTGCCAGCAGTACAGGGGAAATTTCTGGGGCCAACGTCCTGACTTTC.

This clonotype appeared many times. The genes are TRBV3-1 and TRBJ2-4, with D perhaps being TRBD1 or TRBD2 (5 bases each). CDR1 LGHDT and CDR2 YNNKEL come from the germline V gene (reference sequence). The germline V and J ends were trimmed by 1 base and 7 bases, with 5 bases remaining between them. The CDR3 runs to 12 residues. CDR3 nucleotides: TGTGCCAGCAGCCAAGGGGGGAACATTCAGTACTTC. This sequence encodes CASSQGGNIQYF.

The chain links TRBV15 to TRBJ2-7; D is tentatively TRBD1 or TRBD2 (5 bases each). The V gene's germline CDR1 is LNHNV and CDR2 YYDKDF (reference sequence). The CDR3 contains 14 residues. V was pared by 3 bases and J by 9 bases, with 18 bases between. CDR3 in amino acids: CATSSRDGECVQYF. In nucleotides, the CDR3 is TGTGCCACCAGCAGCCGGGACGGCGAGTGCGTGCAGTACTTC.

This clonotype was seen more than once but under ten times. This sequence joins TRBV6-1 and TRBJ2-7, with D unclear. This CDR3 spans 14 amino acids. Germline V gene sequence: CDR1 MNHNS, CDR2 SASEGT. V gave up 0 bases and J gave up 2 bases, with 8 bases separating them. CDR3 bases: TGTGCCAGCAGTGAAGCGGCGGAGACCTACGAGCAGTACTTC. Its protein product is CASSEAAETYEQYF.

The table lists this clonotype with many counts. The chain links TRBV24-1 to TRBJ2-1; a weak D match, TRBD1 (5 bases). This CDR3 comprises 14 residues. V was pared by 2 bases and J by 14 bases, with 18 bases between. The V gene's germline CDR1 is KGHDR and CDR2 SFDVKD. The CDR3 sequence: CATSDSEKGRREFF. The CDR3 bases are TGTGCCACCAGTGATTCCGAAAAGGGGCGAAGGGAGTTCTTC.

With regard to this clonotype: This may be a read error: a much more frequent sequence differs by one nucleotide. The CDR3, as DNA: TGTGCCAGCAGTGAATATGTGGGCCAGAACAATGAGCAGTTCTTC. Residues: CASSEYVGQNNEQFF. The rearrangement joins TRBV25-1 to TRBJ2-1; D call uncertain. The CDR3 loop spans 15 amino acids. In germline, CDR1 is MGHDK, CDR2 SYGVNS. Between the trimmed V and J ends, which lost 0 bases and 5 bases, there was a span of 11 bases.

In this sample, this clonotype turned up many times. V is TRBV3-1 and J is TRBJ2-7; 11 bases align to TRBD1. Germline values: CDR1 LGHDT, CDR2 YNNKEL (reference sequence). The CDR3 consists of 14 residues. With 4 bases clipped from V and 6 bases from J, the junction kept 5 bases outside the gene matches. CDR3 residues: CASSPGTGGTEQYF. DNA for the CDR3: TGTGCCAGCAGCCCTGGGACAGGGGGAACCGAGCAGTACTTC.

The CDR3 here is CASSPGTRGPNEQFF. CDR3 DNA: TGTGCCAGTAGTCCCGGGACTAGGGGCCCCAATGAGCAGTTCTTC. The gene calls are TRBV19 and TRBJ2-1; 8 bases agree with TRBD2. This CDR3 region has 15 residues. Germline loops: CDR1 LNHDA, CDR2 SQIVND (reference sequence). With 5 bases clipped from V and 6 bases from J, the junction kept 9 bases outside the gene matches.

This clonotype was observed at least ten times. This chain connects TRBV29-1 to TRBJ1-1, with no clear D. The length of the CDR3 is 12 residues. V gave up 4 bases and J gave up 5 bases, with 11 bases separating them. The germline V gene encodes CDR1 SQVTM and CDR2 ANQGSEA. This CDR3 is CSVVPRGTEAFF. In DNA form, the CDR3 reads TGCAGCGTTGTACCGCGAGGGACTGAAGCTTTCTTT.

The rearrangement links TRBV6-2 or TRBV6-3 to TRBJ2-1, with D unresolved. Trimming took off 4 bases at V and 10 bases at J, with 14 bases between the two ends. Germline V gene data show CDR1 as MNHEY and CDR2 as SVGEGT. The CDR3 is 13 amino acids. As DNA, the CDR3 is TGTGCCAGCAGTTTAGGATTGCGGTTAGAGCAGTTCTTC. The encoded protein is CASSLGLRLEQFF.

This clonotype was counted at least ten times. The J gene is TRBJ2-3, the V gene TRBV7-8, with TRBD1 identical over 9 bases. The CDR3 sequence is 15 residues long. J was trimmed by 1 base and V by 5 bases; bases with no gene match: 4. Germline V CDR1 and CDR2: SGHVS, FQNEAQ. CDR3 in amino acids: CASSQQGAGTDTQYF. The CDR3 coding sequence is TGTGCCAGCAGCCAACAGGGGGCGGGCACAGATACGCAGTATTTT.

This clonotype was counted many times. This chain links TRBV5-5 with TRBJ1-1, with D possibly TRBD1 on 5 matching bases. The CDR3 sequence is 15 residues long. CDR1 SGHKS and CDR2 YYEKEE come from the germline V gene (reference sequence). Trimming removed 2 bases from V and 3 bases from J, with 14 bases in between. For the CDR3, the DNA is TGTGCCAGCAGCTTATCGGGACGGGGGGACACTGAAGCTTTCTTT. This sequence encodes CASSLSGRGDTEAFF.

At least ten counts were recorded for this clonotype. The rearrangement uses TRBV20-1 and TRBJ2-7; TRBD2 agrees at 13 bases. This CDR3 contains 17 residues. V lost 4 bases, J lost 3 bases, and 12 bases stayed unmatched. Germline V gene sequence: CDR1 DFQATT, CDR2 SNEGSKA (reference sequence). CDR3 loop: CSATWTSGRIPYYEQYF. The CDR3 DNA reads TGCAGTGCTACCTGGACTAGCGGGAGAATCCCCTACTACGAGCAGTACTTC.